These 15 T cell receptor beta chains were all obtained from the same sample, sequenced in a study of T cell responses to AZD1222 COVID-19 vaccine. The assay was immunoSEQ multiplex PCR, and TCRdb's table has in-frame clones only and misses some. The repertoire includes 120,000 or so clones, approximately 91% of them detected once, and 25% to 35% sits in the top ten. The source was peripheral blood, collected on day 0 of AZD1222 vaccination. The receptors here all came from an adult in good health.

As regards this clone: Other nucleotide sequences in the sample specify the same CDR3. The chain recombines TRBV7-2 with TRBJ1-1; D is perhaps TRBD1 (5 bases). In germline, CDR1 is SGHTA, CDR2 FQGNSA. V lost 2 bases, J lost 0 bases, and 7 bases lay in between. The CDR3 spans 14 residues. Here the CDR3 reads CASSLRQMNTEAFF. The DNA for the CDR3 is TGTGCCAGCAGCTTAAGACAGATGAACACTGAAGCTTTCTTT.

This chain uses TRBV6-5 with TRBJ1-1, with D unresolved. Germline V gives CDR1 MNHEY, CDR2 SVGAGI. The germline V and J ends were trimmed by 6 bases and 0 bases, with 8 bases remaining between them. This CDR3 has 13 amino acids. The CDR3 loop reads CASSPDLNTEAFF. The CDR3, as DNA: TGTGCCAGCAGCCCCGACCTGAACACTGAAGCTTTCTTT.

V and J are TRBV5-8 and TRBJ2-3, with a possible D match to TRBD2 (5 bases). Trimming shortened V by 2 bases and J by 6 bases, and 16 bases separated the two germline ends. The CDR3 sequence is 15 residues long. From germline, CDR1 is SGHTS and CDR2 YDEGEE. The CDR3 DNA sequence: TGTGCCAGCAGCTTCGTCTGGCGGCCGGGGGATACGCAGTATTTT. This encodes CASSFVWRPGDTQYF.

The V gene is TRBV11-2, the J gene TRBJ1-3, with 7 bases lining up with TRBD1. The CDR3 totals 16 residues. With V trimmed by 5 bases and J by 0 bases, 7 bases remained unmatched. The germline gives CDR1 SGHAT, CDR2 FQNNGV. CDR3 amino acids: CASSPPQGLSGNTIYF. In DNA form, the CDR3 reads TGTGCCAGCAGCCCACCACAGGGGCTCTCTGGAAACACCATATATTTT.

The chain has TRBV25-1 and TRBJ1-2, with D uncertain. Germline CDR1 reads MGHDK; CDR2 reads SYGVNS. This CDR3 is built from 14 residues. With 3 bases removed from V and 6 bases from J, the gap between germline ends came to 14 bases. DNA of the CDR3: TGTGCCAGCAGTGATCCTTCTTCTCGACATGGCTACACCTTC. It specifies CASSDPSSRHGYTF.

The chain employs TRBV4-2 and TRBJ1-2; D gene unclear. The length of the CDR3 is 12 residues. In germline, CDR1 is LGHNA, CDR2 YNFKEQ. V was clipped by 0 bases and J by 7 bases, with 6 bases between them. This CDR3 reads CASSQEISGYTF. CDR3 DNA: TGTGCCAGCAGCCAAGAGATCTCTGGCTACACCTTC.

In nucleotides, the CDR3 is TGTGCCAGCAGTTTAAGAGGGACCTATGGCTACACCTTC. Translation: CASSLRGTYGYTF. This chain uses TRBV27 with TRBJ1-2; maybe TRBD1 (5 bases). In germline, CDR1 is MNHEY, CDR2 SMNVEV (reference sequence). The CDR3 is 13 amino acids. V lost 2 bases and J lost 4, with 8 bases in between.

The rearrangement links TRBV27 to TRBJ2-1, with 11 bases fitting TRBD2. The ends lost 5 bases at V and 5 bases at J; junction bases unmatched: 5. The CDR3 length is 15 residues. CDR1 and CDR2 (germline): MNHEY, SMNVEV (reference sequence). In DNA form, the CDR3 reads TGTGCCAGCAGTCTTCCGGGACTAGCGGACAATGAGCAGTTCTTC. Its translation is CASSLPGLADNEQFF.

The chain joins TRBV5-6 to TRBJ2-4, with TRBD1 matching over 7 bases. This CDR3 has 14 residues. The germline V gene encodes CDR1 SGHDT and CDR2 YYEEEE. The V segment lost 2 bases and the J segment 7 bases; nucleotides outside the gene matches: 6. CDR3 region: CASSFAGTANIQYF. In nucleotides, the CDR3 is TGTGCCAGCAGCTTCGCCGGGACAGCGAACATTCAGTACTTC.

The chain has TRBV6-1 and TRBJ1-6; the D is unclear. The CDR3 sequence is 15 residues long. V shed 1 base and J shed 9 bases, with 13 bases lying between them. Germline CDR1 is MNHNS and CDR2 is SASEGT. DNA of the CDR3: TGTGCCAGCAGTGAAGAGGGCGCAGGTGGTTCACCCCTCCACTTT. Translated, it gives CASSEEGAGGSPLHF.

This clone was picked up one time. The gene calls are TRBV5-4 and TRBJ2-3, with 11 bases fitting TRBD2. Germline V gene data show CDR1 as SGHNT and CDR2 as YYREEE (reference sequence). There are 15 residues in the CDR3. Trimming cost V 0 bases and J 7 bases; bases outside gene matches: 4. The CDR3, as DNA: TGTGCCAGCAGCTTGGATAGCGGGGGGGCATATACGCAGTATTTT. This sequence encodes CASSLDSGGAYTQYF.

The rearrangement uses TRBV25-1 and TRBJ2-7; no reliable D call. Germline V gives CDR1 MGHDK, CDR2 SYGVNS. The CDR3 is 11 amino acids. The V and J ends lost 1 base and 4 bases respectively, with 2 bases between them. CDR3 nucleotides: TGTGCCAGCAGTGAATCTTACGAGCAGTACTTC. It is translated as CASSESYEQYF.

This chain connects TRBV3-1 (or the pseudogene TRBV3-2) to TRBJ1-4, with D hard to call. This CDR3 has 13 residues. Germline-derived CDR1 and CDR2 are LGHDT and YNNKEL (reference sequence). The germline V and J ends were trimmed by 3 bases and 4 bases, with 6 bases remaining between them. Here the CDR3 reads CASSHPYNEKLFF. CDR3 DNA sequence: TGTGCCAGCAGCCATCCGTATAATGAAAAACTGTTTTTT.

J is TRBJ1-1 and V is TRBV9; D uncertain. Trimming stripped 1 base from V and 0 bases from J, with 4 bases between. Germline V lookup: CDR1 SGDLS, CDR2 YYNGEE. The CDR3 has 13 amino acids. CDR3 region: CASSVSMNTEAFF. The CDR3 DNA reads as TGTGCCAGCAGCGTATCTATGAACACTGAAGCTTTCTTT. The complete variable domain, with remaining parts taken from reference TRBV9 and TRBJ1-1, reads DSGVTQTPKHLITATGQRVTLRCSPRSGDLSVYWYQQSLDQGLQFLIQYYNGEERAKGNILERFSAQQFPDLHSELNLSSLELGDSALYFCASSVSMNTEAFFGQGTRLTVV.

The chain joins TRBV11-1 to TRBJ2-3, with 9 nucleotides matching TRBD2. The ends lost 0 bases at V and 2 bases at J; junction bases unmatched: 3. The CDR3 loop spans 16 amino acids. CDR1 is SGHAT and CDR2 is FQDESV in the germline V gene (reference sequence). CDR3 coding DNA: TGTGCCAGCAGCTTAGCGGCTAGCGGGGCCACAGATACGCAGTATTTT. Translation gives CASSLAASGATDTQYF.